Detailed here is one TCR beta chain. Antigen unknown. Both 60 Vbeta primers and 13 Jbeta primers went into the PCR. The data were produced by immunoSEQ multiplex PCR, yet TCRdb's version contains in-frame clones alone and is incomplete. The data contain about 160,000 clones, roughly 88% of them singletons. This sample was included in a study of cytomegalovirus exposure and HLA in healthy donors. Study results and caveats: Presence/absence analyses took donor sequencing depth as roughly uniform.

V dropped 4 bases and J dropped 5; count of bases not matched to a gene: 8. Germline assignment: CDR1 KGHSY and CDR2 FQNENV. The CDR3 is 15 residues long. Sequenced: PBMCs. The V gene is TRBV16, the J gene TRBJ2-5; 9 positions agree with TRBD1. The receptor was derived from a middle-aged man in good health and CMV-seropositive. As DNA, the CDR3 is TGTGCCAGCAGCCGCCGGACAGGGGCCTCTGAGACCCAGTACTTC. Translating it yields CASSRRTGASETQYF.